This record looks at one TCR beta chain sequence and its context. Clones were sequenced by immunoSEQ multiplex PCR, and TCRdb holds only the in-frame ones, with some missing. The table lists over 60,000 clones, 93% of them singletons, with about 0.25% in the top ten. This entry is derived from a study of technical replicates of blood from a handful of donors. Germline-derived CDR1 and CDR2 are SGHRS and YFSETQ. The CDR3 has 14 amino acids. V dropped 4 bases and J dropped 6; count of bases not matched to a gene: 5. The sample comprised T cells isolated from PBMCs. This rearrangement joins TRBV5-1 to TRBJ2-7, with TRBD1 identical over 12 bases. The clonotype comes from a human donor in good health. CDR3 region: CASSGGQGASEQYF. The CDR3 DNA reads as TGCGCCAGCAGCGGGGGACAGGGGGCGTCCGAGCAGTACTTC.